This entry is about one TCR beta chain. This sample is drawn from a study of blood T cell repertoires in COVID-19. The CDR3 is made up of 16 amino acids. Germline V CDR1 and CDR2: SEHNR, FQNEAQ (reference sequence). Trimming took off 5 bases at V and 2 bases at J, with 19 bases between the two ends. Only in-frame clones appear in the TCRdb table, and some are missing; sequencing was by immunoSEQ multiplex PCR. This table has around 210,000 clones, about 88% appearing once. The clonotype comes from a man aged 50 or older with COVID-19, enrolled during active disease. The V gene is TRBV7-9, the J gene TRBJ2-7; perhaps TRBD1 as D (6 bases). The sample comprised peripheral blood. This chain's CDR3 is CASSPTEGDIPYEQYF. CDR3 sequence (DNA): TGTGCCAGCAGCCCGACCGAGGGGGACATTCCCTACGAGCAGTACTTC. The full variable domain, with the rest looked up from reference TRBV7-9 and TRBJ2-7, is DTGVSQNPRHKITKRGQNVTFRCDPISEHNRLYWYRQTLGQGPEFLTYFQNEAQLEKSRLLSDRFSAERPKGSFSTLEIQRTEQGDSAMYLCASSPTEGDIPYEQYFGPGTRLTVT.